The 29 T cell receptor beta chains reported below all come from one sample, sequenced in a study of shared clonotypes between healthy human individuals. Sequencing used immunoSEQ multiplex PCR; TCRdb keeps in-frame clones, though not all of them. In the table there are 950,000 to 1,100,000 clones, about three quarters of which are singletons. Sequencing was done on a sample of memory CD4+ T cells sorted from blood. Subset in this sample: CD45RA-negative fraction. These receptor sequences come from a man aged 18 to 29 in good health.

This chain joins TRBV30 and TRBJ1-3; D gene uncertain. CDR3 length equals 13 residues. The V gene lost 4 bases and the J gene lost 0 bases, with 7 bases spanning the gap. Germline loops: CDR1 GTSNPN, CDR2 SVGIG (reference sequence). The CDR3 region is CAWKQSSGNTIYF. In DNA, the CDR3 is TGTGCCTGGAAGCAGTCCTCTGGAAACACCATATATTTT.

This CDR3 reads CATSRTNEKLFF. The CDR3, as DNA: TGTGCCACCAGCCGTACAAATGAAAAACTGTTTTTT. V gene TRBV15 combines with J gene TRBJ1-4; the D is unclear. Trimming pared 5 bases from V and 5 bases from J, leaving 6 bases between. There are 12 residues in the CDR3. CDR1 is LNHNV and CDR2 is YYDKDF in the germline V gene (reference sequence).

The CDR3, as DNA: TGTGCCAGCACGGCGGGGGAGGGAAAGTACAATGAGCAGTTCTTC. Protein sequence: CASTAGEGKYNEQFF. The J gene is TRBJ2-1, the V gene TRBV6-1, with 7 bases lining up with TRBD2. Per germline, CDR1 MNHNS and CDR2 SASEGT. The junction had 10 bases not matched to a gene; V was cut back by 7 bases and J by 4 bases. This CDR3 has 15 residues.

The rearrangement uses TRBV7-2 and TRBJ1-4; TRBD1 agrees at 10 bases. CDR1 is SGHTA, CDR2 FQGNSA, per germline. The CDR3 contains 17 residues. V lost 4 bases, J lost 7 bases, and 12 bases stayed unmatched. The CDR3 spells CASSSPLGTGDSEKLFF. The CDR3, as DNA: TGTGCCAGCAGCTCTCCCCTAGGGACAGGGGATTCTGAAAAACTGTTTTTT.

This sequence joins TRBV27 and TRBJ1-2; 7 bases match TRBD1. Germline values: CDR1 MNHEY, CDR2 SMNVEV (reference sequence). CDR3 length equals 13 residues. Losses at the gene ends were 6 bases for V and 6 bases for J; bases not matched to a gene: 7. DNA for the CDR3: TGTGCCAGCAGCCGACAGGGCTTCGATGGCTACACCTTC. It encodes CASSRQGFDGYTF.

J is TRBJ2-2 and V is TRBV2; 8 bases align to TRBD2. Per germline, CDR1 SNHLY and CDR2 FYNNEI. This CDR3 has 16 residues. Trimming took 2 bases from V and 0 from J; bases not matched to a gene: 2. The CDR3 here is CASSERLATNTGELFF. CDR3 coding DNA: TGTGCCAGCAGTGAAAGACTAGCGACGAACACCGGGGAGCTGTTTTTT. The variable domain in full, with the rest retrieved from reference TRBV2 and TRBJ2-2, is EPEVTQTPSHQVTQMGQEVILRCVPISNHLYFYWYRQILGQKVEFLVSFYNNEISEKSEIFDDQFSVERPDGSNFTLKIRSTKLEDSAMYFCASSERLATNTGELFFGEGSRLTVL.

The chain carries TRBV6-1 and TRBJ2-4; no reliable D call. The CDR3 covers 15 residues. V was cut by 8 bases and J by 0 bases, with 14 bases left in between. From germline, CDR1 is MNHNS and CDR2 SASEGT. The CDR3 region is CASGSETIAKNIQYF. CDR3 sequence (DNA): TGTGCCAGCGGTTCTGAAACCATAGCCAAAAACATTCAGTACTTC.

This rearrangement joins TRBV6-6 to TRBJ2-7; D perhaps matches TRBD2 (5 bases). In germline, CDR1 is MNHNY, CDR2 SVGAGI (reference sequence). CDR3 size: 12 residues. Trimming left V 4 bases short and J 9 bases short, with 13 bases between. The CDR3 sequence is CASSSIARAQYF. In DNA, the CDR3 is TGTGCCAGCAGTTCCATAGCGCGAGCGCAGTACTTC.

This chain uses TRBV11-2 with TRBJ2-5; perhaps D is TRBD1 or TRBD2 (6 bases each). Trimming took 2 bases from V and 1 from J, leaving 14 bases between them. Germline V lookup: CDR1 SGHAT, CDR2 FQNNGV. The CDR3 is 16 residues long. The CDR3 coding sequence is TGTGCCAGCAGCTTAATCGGAGGGGGGTTCCAAGAGACCCAGTACTTC. Translated: CASSLIGGGFQETQYF.

The V and J genes are TRBV30 and TRBJ1-5; possibly TRBD1 for D (6 bases). Germline CDR1 and CDR2: GTSNPN and SVGIG (reference sequence). Between the trimmed V and J ends, which lost 1 base and 0 bases, there was a span of 13 bases. This CDR3 has 16 residues. The CDR3 spells CAWSGPQGHSNQPQHF. As DNA, the CDR3 is TGTGCCTGGAGTGGGCCTCAGGGACATAGCAATCAGCCCCAGCATTTT. The variable domain in full, with the rest retrieved from reference TRBV30 and TRBJ1-5, is SQTIHQWPATLVQPVGSPLSLECTVEGTSNPNLYWYRQAAGRGLQLLFYSVGIGQISSEVPQNLSASRPQDRQFILSSKKLLLSDSGFYLCAWSGPQGHSNQPQHFGDGTRLSIL.

J is TRBJ2-5 and V is TRBV5-1; TRBD2 agrees at 7 bases. Germline V gene sequence: CDR1 SGHRS, CDR2 YFSETQ. The CDR3 loop spans 15 amino acids. Trimming removed 2 bases from V and 2 bases from J; junction bases left unmatched: 6. CDR3: CASSFGGGRQETQYF. The CDR3 DNA reads TGCGCCAGCAGCTTCGGGGGAGGGCGGCAAGAGACCCAGTACTTC. Variable domain in full (rest from reference TRBV5-1 and TRBJ2-5): KAGVTQTPRYLIKTRGQQVTLSCSPISGHRSVSWYQQTPGQGLQFLFEYFSETQRNKGNFPGRFSGRQFSNSRSEMNVSTLELGDSALYLCASSFGGGRQETQYFGPGTRLLVL.

The sample holds one count of this clone. The V call is TRBV6-1, the J call TRBJ2-3, with 7 bases lining up with TRBD2. Germline assignment: CDR1 MNHNS and CDR2 SASEGT. Trimming at V came to 2 bases and at J to 4 bases, leaving 6 bases not matched to a gene. The CDR3 length is 15 residues. In nucleotides, the CDR3 is TGTGCCAGCAGTGAAAGTATGGGAGGGCCAGATACGCAGTATTTT. Translating gives CASSESMGGPDTQYF.

The rearrangement uses TRBV7-2 and TRBJ2-7; D gene unclear. Germline CDR1 SGHTA, CDR2 FQGNSA. The CDR3 is 16 amino acids. V was clipped by 5 bases and J by 0 bases, with 17 bases between them. The CDR3 nucleotides are TGTGCCAGCAGCCATCTGGCCTGGGCCGCCTCCTACGAGCAGTACTTC. Its protein is CASSHLAWAASYEQYF.

The chain carries TRBV2 and TRBJ2-1, with 7 bases aligning to TRBD1. The V gene end was trimmed by 7 bases and the J gene end by 8 bases; junction bases not matched to a gene: 11. This CDR3 has 14 residues. CDR1 and CDR2 (germline): SNHLY, FYNNEI. In DNA form, the CDR3 reads TGTGCCAGCATGAGGACAGGTGCCCTTTATGAGCAGTTCTTC. Translated, it gives CASMRTGALYEQFF.

Ten or more counts support this clone. The chain is built from TRBV9 and TRBJ2-5, with 7 bases fitting TRBD1. J lost 5 bases, V lost 4 bases, and 8 bases had no gene match. The CDR3 contains 14 residues. CDR1 SGDLS and CDR2 YYNGEE come from the germline V gene. The CDR3 is CASSSQFRGETQYF. Here the CDR3 DNA reads TGTGCCAGCAGCTCACAGTTCAGGGGGGAGACCCAGTACTTC.

Many counts were recorded for this clone. This chain links TRBV5-1 with TRBJ1-1, with 7 nucleotides matching TRBD1. Germline trimming cut 8 bases from V and 0 bases from J; bases unmatched to any gene: 10. The CDR3 is made up of 15 amino acids. Germline lookup yields CDR1 SGHRS and CDR2 YFSETQ. CDR3 nucleotide sequence: TGCGCCAGTACAGGGTCAGGGGGAATGAACACTGAAGCTTTCTTT. Its translation is CASTGSGGMNTEAFF.

The chain employs TRBV10-3 and TRBJ2-1, with D perhaps assigned TRBD1 or TRBD2 (7 bases each). Germline CDR1 reads ENHRY; CDR2 reads SYGVKD. The V end lost 10 bases, the J end lost 9 bases, and 25 bases lay between the germline ends. There are 15 residues in the CDR3. CDR3 nucleotide sequence: TGTGCCAGCTACGAGGGGGCTAGCGGACCTATTGAGCAGTTCTTC. It translates to CASYEGASGPIEQFF.

The CDR3 DNA reads TGTGCCAGCAGCGTAGGACAGGACCTATCTGAAGCTTTCTTT. It yields the protein CASSVGQDLSEAFF. The rearrangement uses TRBV9 and TRBJ1-1; tentatively, D is TRBD1 (6 bases). In germline, CDR1 is SGDLS, CDR2 YYNGEE. The CDR3 covers 14 residues. Trimming took 0 bases from V and 6 from J, leaving 12 bases between them.

The chain has TRBV10-3 and TRBJ2-2, with TRBD1 matching over 7 bases. With V trimmed by 2 bases and J by 5 bases, 11 bases remained unmatched. Germline CDR1 reads ENHRY; CDR2 reads SYGVKD. The CDR3 contains 17 residues. The CDR3 DNA reads as TGTGCCATCAGTGAGCCGATGGGACAGCCGGGAACCGGGGAGCTGTTTTTT. Protein product: CAISEPMGQPGTGELFF.

This clone has only a few counts. Other DNA variants within this sample encode the same CDR3. The rearrangement links TRBV29-1 to TRBJ1-1; D gene unclear. The CDR3 is made up of 13 amino acids. CDR1 is SQVTM and CDR2 is ANQGSEA in the germline V gene. The V end lost 3 bases, the J end lost 5 bases, and 13 bases lay between the germline ends. The CDR3 here is CSVERQEGTEAFF. DNA of the CDR3: TGCAGCGTTGAGCGCCAGGAAGGGACTGAAGCTTTCTTT.

The chain has TRBV6-7 and TRBJ1-1, with 7 bases identical to TRBD1. TRBV6-7 is identified as an open reading frame with a role that is uncertain. Trimming took 5 bases from V and 1 from J; bases not matched to a gene: 4. The CDR3 runs 14 residues. The CDR3 loop reads CASSQGQPNTEAFF. CDR3 coding DNA: TGTGCCAGCAGTCAGGGACAGCCGAACACTGAAGCTTTCTTT.

The chain is built from TRBV10-1 and TRBJ2-5; TRBD2 might be the D (6 bases). Germline V gene sequence: CDR1 WNHNN, CDR2 SYGVQD (reference sequence). The length of the CDR3 is 16 residues. The germline V and J ends were trimmed by 8 bases and 5 bases, with 24 bases remaining between them. In nucleotides, the CDR3 is TGCGCCAGCGGGGTGTCGGGAGAAGGGGCTGGGGAGACCCAGTACTTC. Its translation: CASGVSGEGAGETQYF.

The V gene is TRBV4-3, the J gene TRBJ2-1, with 16 nucleotides matching TRBD2. Germline-derived CDR1 and CDR2 are LGHNA and YSLEER. The CDR3 is made up of 19 amino acids. Germline trimming cut 3 bases from V and 0 bases from J; bases unmatched to any gene: 5. The CDR3 sequence is CASSHDGTSGRGSYNEQFF. CDR3 DNA: TGCGCCAGCAGCCACGACGGGACTAGCGGGAGGGGCTCCTACAATGAGCAGTTCTTC.

The chain uses TRBV7-2 and TRBJ2-5, with 16 bases identical to TRBD2. Trimming at V came to 5 bases and at J to 13 bases, leaving 4 bases not matched to a gene. The CDR3 has 13 residues. In germline, CDR1 is SGHTA, CDR2 FQGNSA. This CDR3 reads CASSPGLAGGPYF. CDR3 DNA: TGTGCCAGCAGCCCGGGACTAGCGGGGGGGCCGTACTTC.

About this clone: This CDR3 is also generated by other DNA sequences in the sample. CDR3 loop: CASSIRGGGTEAFF. Written as DNA, the CDR3 is TGTGCCAGTAGTATTCGAGGGGGTGGCACTGAAGCTTTCTTT. This sequence joins TRBV19 and TRBJ1-1; D possibly corresponds to TRBD1 (6 bases). This CDR3 contains 14 residues. Trimming took 3 bases from V and 4 from J, leaving 12 bases between them. Germline values: CDR1 LNHDA, CDR2 SQIVND (reference sequence).

The chain links TRBV2 to TRBJ2-2; a weak D match, TRBD2 (5 bases). V lost 6 bases and J lost 2, with 13 bases in between. In germline, CDR1 is SNHLY, CDR2 FYNNEI. The CDR3 spans 15 residues. Here the CDR3 DNA reads TGTGCCAGCAGATCCCCCGGGGTTAACACCGGGGAGCTGTTTTTT. The encoded protein is CASRSPGVNTGELFF.

V usage is TRBV10-2 and J usage is TRBJ1-2, with 7 bases identical to TRBD1. The V gene's germline CDR1 is WSHSY and CDR2 SAAADI. V shed 3 bases and J 4 bases; nucleotides not matched to a gene: 5. The CDR3 runs 14 residues. The CDR3 coding sequence is TGCGCCAGCAGTGACGGACAGGTTGTCTATGGCTACACCTTC. Encoded protein: CASSDGQVVYGYTF.

On this clone itself: In the same sample, other DNA sequences code for this CDR3. V and J are TRBV4-3 and TRBJ1-2; a possible D gene is TRBD1 (6 bases). Germline CDR1 is LGHNA and CDR2 is YSLEER. This CDR3 spans 14 amino acids. V lost 3 bases to trimming and J lost 0 bases, with 8 bases between them. This CDR3 is CASSQQGTNYGYTF. The DNA for the CDR3 is TGCGCCAGCAGCCAGCAGGGGACTAACTATGGCTACACCTTC.

The CDR3 spells CASSPQGAEQPQHF. CDR3 bases: TGTGCCAGCTCACCCCAGGGGGCTGAGCAGCCCCAGCATTTT. V gene TRBV18 combines with J gene TRBJ1-5; TRBD1 matches at 8 bases. The CDR3 totals 14 residues. Germline lookup yields CDR1 KGHSH and CDR2 LQKENI. The V and J ends lost 3 bases and 7 bases, in that order; junction bases with no gene match: 5.